These 23 T cell receptor beta chains share one sample of origin, sequenced in a study of persistence of HIV-infected CD4 T cells. This was the immunoSEQ version 4 assay in survey mode. Libraries were prepared by immunoSEQ multiplex PCR; TCRdb keeps only in-frame clonotypes and omits some of them. The repertoire holds about 33,000 clones, with 82% as singletons. These receptors' antigens are unknown. Cells were stimulated with CMV-infected fibroblast lysates at approximately 10 ug/mL. Sorted nonresponding memory CD4+ T cells were CD40L-negative, CD69-negative, CD45RO-high. The input for sequencing was CD4+ T cells sorted from PBMCs after roughly 20-hour stimulation, taken from a patient who received antiretroviral therapy. The receptors stem from an adult woman with HIV who was CMV-seropositive.

The chain recombines TRBV4-3 with TRBJ1-1; D is ambiguous. CDR1 is LGHNA, CDR2 YSLEER, per germline. The V end lost 1 base, the J end lost 1 base, and 10 bases lay between the germline ends. CDR3 length: 15 residues. CDR3 loop: CASSQGPSSNTEAFF. The CDR3, as DNA: TGCGCCAGCAGCCAAGGTCCCAGCTCGAACACTGAAGCTTTCTTT.

This clone was observed a handful of times. The chain employs TRBV7-2 and TRBJ1-1; D gene ambiguous. Trimming cost V 5 bases and J 1 base, with 11 bases left between them. Germline assignment: CDR1 SGHTA and CDR2 FQGNSA. CDR3 length: 14 amino acids. Here the CDR3 reads CASSLYQQNTEAFF. The CDR3 DNA follows: TGTGCCAGCAGCCTATACCAACAGAACACTGAAGCTTTCTTT.

The V gene is TRBV3-1 (or the pseudogene TRBV3-2), the J gene TRBJ1-1; D gene ambiguous. Per the germline V gene, CDR1 is LGHDT and CDR2 is YNNKEL (reference sequence). The CDR3 covers 14 residues. V lost 6 bases, J lost 1 base, and 12 bases lay in between. The CDR3 coding sequence is TGTGCCAGCAGGCCCTCGTTAGGGAACACTGAAGCTTTCTTT. Translation: CASRPSLGNTEAFF.

The genes are TRBV10-2 and TRBJ2-2; a possible D gene is TRBD2 (5 bases). The CDR3 loop spans 14 amino acids. The germline V and J ends were trimmed by 4 bases and 5 bases, with 11 bases remaining between them. CDR1 and CDR2 from the germline V gene are WSHSY and SAAADI. CDR3 region: CASSGAGRTGELFF. CDR3 in DNA: TGCGCCAGCAGTGGTGCGGGCCGGACCGGGGAGCTGTTTTTT.

J is TRBJ2-6 and V is TRBV19; 8 positions agree with TRBD1. With V trimmed by 5 bases and J by 0 bases, 9 bases remained unmatched. This CDR3 region has 18 residues. CDR1 and CDR2 (germline): LNHDA, SQIVND (reference sequence). CDR3 amino acids: CASSHRDRSFSGANVLTF. The DNA of the CDR3 is TGTGCCAGTAGTCACCGGGACAGGTCATTCTCTGGGGCCAACGTCCTGACTTTC.

The genes are TRBV7-9 and TRBJ1-2; 7 bases agree with TRBD1. This CDR3 is built from 13 residues. After removal of 5 bases from V and 7 bases from J, the junction contained 7 bases not matched to a gene. Germline V gene data show CDR1 as SEHNR and CDR2 as FQNEAQ (reference sequence). CDR3 in DNA: TGTGCCAGCAGCCAAGGGTCAGGGGGTGGCTACACCTTC. This gives the protein CASSQGSGGGYTF. Drawing the rest from reference TRBV7-9 and TRBJ1-2, the complete variable domain is DTGVSQNPRHKITKRGQNVTFRCDPISEHNRLYWYRQTLGQGPEFLTYFQNEAQLEKSRLLSDRFSAERPKGSFSTLEIQRTEQGDSAMYLCASSQGSGGGYTFGSGTRLTVV.

V usage is TRBV5-1 and J usage is TRBJ2-7; 9 bases map to TRBD1. CDR3 length: 16 amino acids. CDR1 SGHRS and CDR2 YFSETQ come from the germline V gene. V lost 4 bases and J lost 5; bases outside the gene matches: 13. The CDR3 region is CASSPESGTGFHEQYF. As DNA, the CDR3 is TGCGCCAGCAGCCCCGAATCCGGGACAGGGTTCCACGAGCAGTACTTC.

The V and J genes are TRBV6-5 and TRBJ2-3; no clear D gene. CDR3 size: 15 residues. V lost 5 bases and J 0 bases, leaving 12 bases between the germline ends. CDR1 and CDR2 from the germline V gene are MNHEY and SVGAGI. The CDR3 here is CASSSGRPSTDTQYF. CDR3 coding DNA: TGTGCCAGCAGTAGTGGCCGCCCGAGCACAGATACGCAGTATTTT.

The V and J genes are TRBV11-3 and TRBJ2-7, with 9 positions matching TRBD1. V lost 1 base and J lost 6; bases outside the gene matches: 10. This CDR3 has 16 amino acids. The germline V gene encodes CDR1 SGHNT and CDR2 YENEEA. This chain's CDR3 is CASSLVGTGGLGEQYF. The DNA of the CDR3 is TGTGCCAGCAGCTTAGTTGGAACAGGGGGCTTGGGCGAGCAGTACTTC.

The genes are TRBV4-3 and TRBJ1-4; unclear D gene. The V end lost 2 bases, the J end lost 8 bases, and 9 bases lay between the germline ends. Germline assignment: CDR1 LGHNA and CDR2 YSLEER. This CDR3 spans 13 amino acids. The CDR3 loop is CASSQTRVEKLFF. For the CDR3, the DNA is TGCGCCAGCAGCCAAACTCGGGTAGAAAAACTGTTTTTT.

The J gene is TRBJ1-5, the V gene TRBV3-1 (or the pseudogene TRBV3-2); no clear D gene. Per germline, CDR1 LGHDT and CDR2 YNNKEL (reference sequence). This CDR3 comprises 14 residues. The V and J ends lost 5 bases and 3 bases respectively, with 11 bases between them. CDR3 loop: CASSTRAPNQPQHF. CDR3 nucleotide sequence: TGTGCCAGCAGCACCCGGGCCCCCAATCAGCCCCAGCATTTT.

In this sample, this clone turned up a few times. The DNA of the CDR3 is TGCAGCGTACGACACACTGAAGCTTTCTTT. It specifies CSVRHTEAFF. The chain has TRBV29-1 and TRBJ1-1; no firm D call. Germline loops: CDR1 SQVTM, CDR2 ANQGSEA. This CDR3 contains 10 residues. V lost 6 bases to trimming and J lost 3 bases, with 5 bases between them.

This chain uses TRBV18 with TRBJ2-5, with D possibly matching TRBD2 (6 bases). The CDR3 has 13 residues. The V and J ends lost 4 bases and 4 bases respectively, with 10 bases between them. CDR1 and CDR2 (germline): KGHSH, LQKENI. The CDR3 DNA sequence: TGTGCCAGCTCACGCCTAGCGTTAGAGACCCAGTACTTC. Translated: CASSRLALETQYF.

The rearrangement joins TRBV18 to TRBJ2-7, with 9 bases lining up with TRBD2. V lost 2 bases and J lost 0; bases outside the gene matches: 5. CDR1 and CDR2 from the germline V gene are KGHSH and LQKENI. This CDR3 spans 16 amino acids. The CDR3 region has the DNA TGTGCCAGCTCACCAATAAGCGGGAGGAGCTCCTACGAGCAGTACTTC. Translation gives CASSPISGRSSYEQYF. Drawing the rest from reference TRBV18 and TRBJ2-7, the complete variable domain is NAGVMQNPRHLVRRRGQEARLRCSPMKGHSHVYWYRQLPEEGLKFMVYLQKENIIDESGMPKERFSAEFPKEGPSILRIQQVVRGDSAAYFCASSPISGRSSYEQYFGPGTRLTVT.

V usage is TRBV4-1 and J usage is TRBJ1-1; weak D call: TRBD1 (6 bases). The CDR3 is 17 residues long. Germline V CDR1 and CDR2: MGHRA, YSYEKL. V was clipped by 4 bases and J by 0 bases, with 18 bases between them. The DNA for the CDR3 is TGCGCCAGCAGCCTTCCCAGGGGACGGAAGATGAACACTGAAGCTTTCTTT. This sequence encodes CASSLPRGRKMNTEAFF.

In DNA, the CDR3 is TGTGCCAGCAGCATAGGAACTAGCACAGATACGCAGTATTTT. Amino acid sequence: CASSIGTSTDTQYF. The chain couples TRBV5-4 to TRBJ2-3; D is uncertain. The CDR3 consists of 14 residues. Germline CDR1 and CDR2: SGHNT and YYREEE (reference sequence). V was trimmed by 4 bases and J by 0 bases, leaving 9 bases between them.

The CDR3 nucleotides are TGTGCCAGCAGCTTGGAACCCGTAGGGACGGCCCAAAGCGAGCAGTACTTC. Encoded protein: CASSLEPVGTAQSEQYF. The chain joins TRBV5-8 to TRBJ2-7; D is tentatively TRBD1 or TRBD2 (5 bases each). From germline, CDR1 is SGHTS and CDR2 YDEGEE. The V end lost 0 bases, the J end lost 6 bases, and 22 bases lay between the germline ends. This CDR3 is built from 17 residues.

V usage is TRBV7-2 and J usage is TRBJ2-5; 8 positions match TRBD2. J lost 0 bases, V lost 3 bases, and 3 bases had no gene match. There are 15 residues in the CDR3. CDR1 SGHTA and CDR2 FQGNSA come from the germline V gene. CDR3 loop: CASSFKRGHQETQYF. CDR3 sequence (DNA): TGTGCCAGCAGCTTTAAGCGGGGGCACCAAGAGACCCAGTACTTC.

The V gene is TRBV24-1, the J gene TRBJ2-3, with 11 bases lining up with TRBD2. Germline assignment: CDR1 KGHDR and CDR2 SFDVKD. V dropped 3 bases and J dropped 2; count of bases not matched to a gene: 3. The CDR3 consists of 16 residues. The CDR3: CATSDPSGGFTDTQYF. CDR3 in DNA: TGTGCCACCAGTGATCCTAGCGGGGGGTTCACAGATACGCAGTATTTT.

The gene calls are TRBV3-1 (or the pseudogene TRBV3-2) and TRBJ1-2; tentative D call: TRBD1 (5 bases). Germline V CDR1 and CDR2: LGHDT, YNNKEL (reference sequence). CDR3 length: 13 amino acids. V gave up 3 bases and J gave up 4 bases, with 9 bases separating them. CDR3 sequence (DNA): TGTGCCAGCAGCCAGGGGGGGATCTATGGCTACACCTTC. It encodes CASSQGGIYGYTF.

The chain links TRBV9 to TRBJ2-1, with D unresolved. This CDR3 has 15 amino acids. Germline V gene sequence: CDR1 SGDLS, CDR2 YYNGEE. Trimming cost V 0 bases and J 5 bases, with 12 bases left between them. The CDR3 region has the DNA TGTGCCAGCAGCGTAGGAGGTCACTTCGACAATGAGCAGTTCTTC. Translated: CASSVGGHFDNEQFF.

The CDR3 bases are TGTGCCAGCAGCTTAGAACAGGGAGGTCAGCCCCAGCATTTT. Its protein is CASSLEQGGQPQHF. The rearrangement joins TRBV7-2 to TRBJ1-5, with D maybe TRBD1 (6 bases). The CDR3 has 14 residues. Germline CDR1 reads SGHTA; CDR2 reads FQGNSA. V was shortened by 1 base and J by 6 bases, with 10 bases between the two germline ends.

The rearrangement joins TRBV7-9 to TRBJ1-2; possible D gene TRBD1, 6 bases. The CDR3 extends over 12 amino acids. Germline V gives CDR1 SEHNR, CDR2 FQNEAQ (reference sequence). The V end lost 0 bases, the J end lost 13 bases, and 12 bases lay between the germline ends. The CDR3: CASSLADSSGTF. The CDR3 DNA sequence: TGTGCCAGCAGCTTAGCGGACAGCTCGGGCACCTTC.